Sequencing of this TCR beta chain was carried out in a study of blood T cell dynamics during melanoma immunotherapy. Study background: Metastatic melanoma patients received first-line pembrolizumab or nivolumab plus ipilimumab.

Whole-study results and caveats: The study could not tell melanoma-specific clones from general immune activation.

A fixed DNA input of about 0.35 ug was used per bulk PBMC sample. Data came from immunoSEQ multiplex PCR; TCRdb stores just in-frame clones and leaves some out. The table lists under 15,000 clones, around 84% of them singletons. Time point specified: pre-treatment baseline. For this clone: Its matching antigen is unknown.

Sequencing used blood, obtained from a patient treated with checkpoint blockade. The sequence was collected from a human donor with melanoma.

The CDR3 nucleotides read TGTGCCAGCAGCGTCGGGGTGGGAAATTCACCCCTCCACTTT. The encoded protein is CASSVGVGNSPLHF. The chain employs TRBV9 and TRBJ1-6; the D is unclear. Trimming took off 2 bases at V and 7 bases at J, with 10 bases between the two ends. From germline, CDR1 is SGDLS and CDR2 YYNGEE. The CDR3 contains 14 residues.